One and the same sample provided the 4 T cell receptor beta chains below, sequenced in a study of T cell responses to AZD1222 COVID-19 vaccine. TCRdb's table, derived via immunoSEQ multiplex PCR, lists solely in-frame clones and lacks some. Of some 140,000 clones listed, 85% to 95% were seen once; the top ten hold 4.5% to 6%. This sample comprised peripheral blood, obtained on day 0 of AZD1222 vaccination. Receptors were obtained from an adult in good health.

The chain is built from TRBV28 and TRBJ1-5; the D is unclear. V was trimmed by 10 bases and J by 1 base, leaving 8 bases between them. Germline CDR1 MDHEN, CDR2 SYDVKM. There are 12 residues in the CDR3. CDR3 in amino acids: CATKVSNQPQHF. The CDR3 DNA reads as TGTGCCACCAAAGTGAGCAATCAGCCCCAGCATTTT.

The V call is TRBV11-3, the J call TRBJ2-1, with no clear D. Trimming left V 3 bases short and J 2 bases short, with 5 bases between. Germline CDR1 reads SGHNT; CDR2 reads YENEEA. The CDR3 contains 13 residues. The CDR3 sequence is CASSLNTYNEQFF. The CDR3 coding sequence is TGTGCCAGCAGCTTGAACACCTACAATGAGCAGTTCTTC.

This chain joins TRBV25-1 and TRBJ2-1; 11 nucleotides match TRBD1. The CDR3 sequence is 18 residues long. Trimming at V came to 1 base and at J to 1 base, leaving 6 bases not matched to a gene. Germline assignment: CDR1 MGHDK and CDR2 SYGVNS. CDR3 sequence reads: CASSESRTGGHSYNEQFF. The CDR3 nucleotides are TGTGCCAGCAGTGAATCGAGGACAGGGGGCCATTCCTACAATGAGCAGTTCTTC.

The rearrangement uses TRBV6-2 or TRBV6-3 and TRBJ2-7; 8 bases match TRBD2. After removal of 0 bases from V and 3 bases from J, the junction contained 4 bases not matched to a gene. This CDR3 spans 15 amino acids. Germline CDR1 is MNHEY and CDR2 is SVGEGT. CDR3 amino acids: CASSYSGSGNYEQYF. The DNA of the CDR3 is TGTGCCAGCAGTTACTCAGGTAGCGGGAACTACGAGCAGTACTTC.